The entry that follows covers one TCR beta chain sequence. As yet, its antigen is unknown. This sample stems from a study of cytomegalovirus exposure and HLA in healthy donors. Study results and caveats: Roughly even sequencing depth across donors was the assumption behind the presence/absence analyses.

Germline assignment: CDR1 SNHLY and CDR2 FYNNEI. V lost 6 bases to trimming and J lost 7 bases; unmatched junction nucleotides: 11. The length of the CDR3 is 16 residues. Both 60 Vbeta primers and 13 Jbeta primers went into the PCR. Some clones are missing from TCRdb's copy, which holds only in-frame ones; the method was immunoSEQ multiplex PCR. This table holds about 180,000 clones, more than 60% found once. The material sequenced was PBMCs. The genes are TRBV2 and TRBJ1-5; TRBD1 agrees at 11 bases. This receptor was taken from a human donor in good health. CDR3 in DNA: TGTGCCAGCAGCGAATTTCGGACAGGGGGCAGGCAGCCCCAGCATTTT. It is translated as CASSEFRTGGRQPQHF.